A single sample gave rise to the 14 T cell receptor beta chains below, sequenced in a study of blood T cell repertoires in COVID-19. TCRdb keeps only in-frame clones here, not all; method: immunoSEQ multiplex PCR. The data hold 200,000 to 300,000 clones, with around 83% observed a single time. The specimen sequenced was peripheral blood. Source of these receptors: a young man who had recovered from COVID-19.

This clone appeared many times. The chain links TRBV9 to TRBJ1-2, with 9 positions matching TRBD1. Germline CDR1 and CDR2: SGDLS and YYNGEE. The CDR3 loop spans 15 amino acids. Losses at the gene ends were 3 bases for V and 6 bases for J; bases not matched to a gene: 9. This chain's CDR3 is CASSAGQGRLDGYTF. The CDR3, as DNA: TGTGCCAGCAGCGCAGGACAGGGGCGGCTGGATGGCTACACCTTC.

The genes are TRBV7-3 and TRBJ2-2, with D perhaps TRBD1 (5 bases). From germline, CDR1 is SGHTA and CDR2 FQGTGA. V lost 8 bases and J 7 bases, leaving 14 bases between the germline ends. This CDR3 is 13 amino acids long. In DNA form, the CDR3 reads TGTGCCAGCGGGGCGCCAGGCCACGGGGAGCTGTTTTTT. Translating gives CASGAPGHGELFF.

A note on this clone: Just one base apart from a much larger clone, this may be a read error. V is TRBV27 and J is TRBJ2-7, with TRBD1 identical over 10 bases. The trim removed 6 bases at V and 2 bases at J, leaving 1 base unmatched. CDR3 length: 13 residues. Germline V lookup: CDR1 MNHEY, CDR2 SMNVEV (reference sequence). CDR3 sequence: CASRGTGAYEQYF. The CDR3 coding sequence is TGTGCCAGCAGAGGGACAGGGGCCTACGAGCAGTACTTC.

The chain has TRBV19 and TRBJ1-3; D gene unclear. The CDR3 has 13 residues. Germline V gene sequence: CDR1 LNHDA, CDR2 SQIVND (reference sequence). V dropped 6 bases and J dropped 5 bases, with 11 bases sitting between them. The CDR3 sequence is CASSAGRRNTIYF. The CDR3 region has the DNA TGTGCCAGTAGCGCGGGGAGACGAAACACCATATATTTT.

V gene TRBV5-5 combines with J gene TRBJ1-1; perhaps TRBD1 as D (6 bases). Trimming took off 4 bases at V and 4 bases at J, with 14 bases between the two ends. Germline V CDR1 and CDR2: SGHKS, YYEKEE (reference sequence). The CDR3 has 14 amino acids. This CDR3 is CASSQGRAFTEAFF. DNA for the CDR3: TGTGCCAGCAGCCAGGGGAGGGCGTTCACTGAAGCTTTCTTT.

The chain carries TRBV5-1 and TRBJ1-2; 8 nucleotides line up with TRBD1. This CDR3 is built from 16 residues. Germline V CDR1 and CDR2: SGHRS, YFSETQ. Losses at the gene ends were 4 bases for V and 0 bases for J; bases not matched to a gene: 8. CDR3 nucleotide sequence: TGCGCCAGCAGCCGGGGGCTGGACAGGGCTAACTATGGCTACACCTTC. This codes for CASSRGLDRANYGYTF.

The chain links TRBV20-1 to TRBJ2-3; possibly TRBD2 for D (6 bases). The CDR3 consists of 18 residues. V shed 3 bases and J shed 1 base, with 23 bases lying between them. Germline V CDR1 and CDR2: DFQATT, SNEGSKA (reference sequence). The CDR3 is CSASKKRLTSRGTDTQYF. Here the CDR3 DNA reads TGCAGTGCTAGTAAAAAAAGGCTGACTAGTAGAGGCACAGATACGCAGTATTTT.

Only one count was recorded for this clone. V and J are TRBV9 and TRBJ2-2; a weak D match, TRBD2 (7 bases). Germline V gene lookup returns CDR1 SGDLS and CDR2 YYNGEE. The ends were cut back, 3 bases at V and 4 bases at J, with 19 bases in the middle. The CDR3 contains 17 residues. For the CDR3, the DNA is TGTGCCAGCAGCGCCAACAGAGGGGGGGCGGGCACCGGGGAGCTGTTTTTT. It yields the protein CASSANRGGAGTGELFF.

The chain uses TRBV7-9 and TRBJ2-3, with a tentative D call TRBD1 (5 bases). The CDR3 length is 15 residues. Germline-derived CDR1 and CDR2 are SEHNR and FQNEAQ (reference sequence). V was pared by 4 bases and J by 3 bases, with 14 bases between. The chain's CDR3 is CASSSLDTFTDTQYF. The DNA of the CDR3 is TGTGCCAGCAGCTCCCTGGACACCTTTACAGATACGCAGTATTTT.

Written as DNA, the CDR3 is TGTGCCAGCTCCCGCTCCCATAGACAGGGCGCGGGTTACAATGAGCAGTTCTTC. Amino acid sequence: CASSRSHRQGAGYNEQFF. The chain combines TRBV18 with TRBJ2-1, with 7 bases identical to TRBD1. J was trimmed by 4 bases and V by 6 bases; bases with no gene match: 18. Germline V gives CDR1 KGHSH, CDR2 LQKENI. This CDR3 comprises 18 residues. Combining the CDR3 with reference TRBV18 and TRBJ2-1 gives the whole variable domain NAGVMQNPRHLVRRRGQEARLRCSPMKGHSHVYWYRQLPEEGLKFMVYLQKENIIDESGMPKERFSAEFPKEGPSILRIQQVVRGDSAAYFCASSRSHRQGAGYNEQFFGPGTRLTVL.

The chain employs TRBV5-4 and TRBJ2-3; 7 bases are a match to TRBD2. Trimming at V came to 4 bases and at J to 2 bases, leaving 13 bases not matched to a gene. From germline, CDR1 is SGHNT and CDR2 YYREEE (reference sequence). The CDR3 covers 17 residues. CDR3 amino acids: CASSPHDAGVITDTQYF. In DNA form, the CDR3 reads TGTGCCAGCAGCCCCCACGACGCGGGGGTGATCACAGATACGCAGTATTTT.

CDR3 sequence reads: CASSLGDLEAFF. DNA for the CDR3: TGTGCCAGCAGCTTAGGGGACTTAGAAGCTTTCTTT. The V gene is TRBV11-3, the J gene TRBJ1-1, with a possible D match to TRBD1 (5 bases). V was shortened by 1 base and J by 8 bases, with 8 bases between the two germline ends. Germline CDR1 is SGHNT and CDR2 is YENEEA. The CDR3 has 12 amino acids.

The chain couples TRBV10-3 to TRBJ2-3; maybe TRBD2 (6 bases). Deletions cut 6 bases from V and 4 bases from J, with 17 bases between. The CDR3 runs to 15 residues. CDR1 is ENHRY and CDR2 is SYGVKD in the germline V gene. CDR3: CAIRDTGGEADTQYF. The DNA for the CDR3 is TGTGCCATCAGGGATACGGGTGGGGAGGCAGATACGCAGTATTTT.

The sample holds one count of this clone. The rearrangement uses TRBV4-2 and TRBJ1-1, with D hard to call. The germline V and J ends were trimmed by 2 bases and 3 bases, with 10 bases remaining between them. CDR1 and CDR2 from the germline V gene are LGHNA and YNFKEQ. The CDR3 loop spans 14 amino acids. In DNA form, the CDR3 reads TGTGCCAGCAGCCAAACGTGGGGAGACACTGAAGCTTTCTTT. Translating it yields CASSQTWGDTEAFF.